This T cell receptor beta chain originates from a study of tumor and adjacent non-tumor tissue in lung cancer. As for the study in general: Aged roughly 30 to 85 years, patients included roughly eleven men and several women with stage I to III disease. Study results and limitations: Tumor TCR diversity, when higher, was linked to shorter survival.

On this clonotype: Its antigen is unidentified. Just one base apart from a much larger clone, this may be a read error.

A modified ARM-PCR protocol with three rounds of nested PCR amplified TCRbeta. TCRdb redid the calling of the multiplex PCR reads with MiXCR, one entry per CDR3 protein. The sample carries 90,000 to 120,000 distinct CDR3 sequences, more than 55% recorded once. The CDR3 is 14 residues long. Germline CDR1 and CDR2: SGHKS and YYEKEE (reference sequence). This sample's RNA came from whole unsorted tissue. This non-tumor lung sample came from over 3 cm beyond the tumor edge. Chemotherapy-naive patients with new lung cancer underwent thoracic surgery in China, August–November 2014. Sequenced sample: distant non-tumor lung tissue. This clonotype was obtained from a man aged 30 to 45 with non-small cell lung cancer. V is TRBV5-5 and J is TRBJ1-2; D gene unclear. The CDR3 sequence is CASSFGRFNYGCTF. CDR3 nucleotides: TGTGCCAGCAGCTTCGGACGTTTTAACTATGGCTGCACCTTC.